These 26 T cell receptor beta chains share one sample of origin, sequenced in a study of T cell responses to AZD1222 COVID-19 vaccine. The repertoire was sequenced with immunoSEQ multiplex PCR; TCRdb's copy has only in-frame clones and lacks some. The table includes about 120,000 clones, 75% to 90% detected once. The sequencing here drew on peripheral blood, taken on day 0 of AZD1222 vaccination. These receptors originate from an adult in good health.

The V call is TRBV28, the J call TRBJ1-3; D remains ambiguous. Germline CDR1 MDHEN, CDR2 SYDVKM. V was trimmed by 6 bases and J by 4 bases, leaving 19 bases between them. The CDR3 covers 16 residues. The CDR3 DNA reads as TGTGCCAGCAGCCCTCAACCCGGGAAACGAGGAAACACCATATATTTT. It yields the protein CASSPQPGKRGNTIYF.

A word on this clone: This sample also contains other DNA sequences that code for the same CDR3. The genes are TRBV12-3 or TRBV12-4 and TRBJ2-3; D remains ambiguous. Trimming removed 1 base from V and 3 bases from J, with 5 bases in between. This CDR3 region has 13 residues. CDR3 in DNA: TGTGCCAGCAGTTTAGAGAGGACAGATACGCAGTATTTT. Translation gives CASSLERTDTQYF.

V usage is TRBV3-1 (or the pseudogene TRBV3-2) and J usage is TRBJ1-4, with unresolved D. This CDR3 is built from 13 residues. V was clipped by 0 bases and J by 7 bases, with 6 bases between them. Germline-derived CDR1 and CDR2 are LGHDT and YNNKEL (reference sequence). CDR3 DNA: TGTGCCAGCAGCCAAGATTCGGTTGAAAAACTGTTTTTT. Amino acid sequence: CASSQDSVEKLFF.

This chain joins TRBV19 and TRBJ2-1, with 7 nucleotides matching TRBD2. The CDR3 runs to 15 residues. The V gene's germline CDR1 is LNHDA and CDR2 SQIVND (reference sequence). Trimming at V came to 6 bases and at J to 8 bases, leaving 13 bases not matched to a gene. In DNA, the CDR3 is TGTGCCAGTAGCAAACGGGAGGCCCCAGGCGATGAGCAGTTCTTC. This translates into CASSKREAPGDEQFF.

This CDR3 is CASSWDYRNEQFF. The CDR3 DNA sequence: TGTGCCAGCAGTTGGGACTACCGGAATGAGCAGTTCTTC. This chain connects TRBV6-2 or TRBV6-3 to TRBJ2-1, with 7 bases fitting TRBD2. The V gene end was trimmed by 4 bases and the J gene end by 7 bases; junction bases not matched to a gene: 4. This CDR3 has 13 residues. Germline assignment: CDR1 MNHEY and CDR2 SVGEGT.

In this sample, this clone turned up once. The rearrangement links TRBV27 to TRBJ2-3, with D tentatively TRBD2 (6 bases). V gave up 1 base and J gave up 5 bases, with 16 bases separating them. Germline V gene data show CDR1 as MNHEY and CDR2 as SMNVEV (reference sequence). The CDR3 extends over 16 amino acids. The CDR3 loop reads CASSLYSTSLGDTQYF. The DNA for the CDR3 is TGTGCCAGCAGTTTATACTCGACTAGTCTTGGAGATACGCAGTATTTT.

This chain links TRBV9 with TRBJ2-5, with D maybe TRBD1 (7 bases). Germline V CDR1 and CDR2: SGDLS, YYNGEE. This CDR3 has 13 residues. Trimming cost V 7 bases and J 2 bases, with 12 bases left between them. The CDR3: CASGGTAQETQYF. In DNA form, the CDR3 reads TGTGCCAGCGGGGGGACAGCACAAGAGACCCAGTACTTC.

The chain combines TRBV7-2 with TRBJ1-1; a weak D match, TRBD1 (6 bases). The germline V and J ends were trimmed by 4 bases and 0 bases, with 15 bases remaining between them. The CDR3 has 16 amino acids. The V gene's germline CDR1 is SGHTA and CDR2 FQGNSA. The CDR3 sequence: CASSWGAGRMNTEAFF. CDR3 DNA: TGTGCCAGCAGCTGGGGGGCAGGCCGGATGAACACTGAAGCTTTCTTT.

V gene TRBV28 combines with J gene TRBJ1-2; D might be TRBD1 (6 bases). Per the germline V gene, CDR1 is MDHEN and CDR2 is SYDVKM. Trimming took 6 bases from V and 7 from J, leaving 12 bases between them. The length of the CDR3 is 12 residues. The CDR3 DNA is TGTGCCAGCAGGACGGGGGCTAGTGGCTACACCTTC. Amino acids: CASRTGASGYTF.

The chain recombines TRBV7-2 with TRBJ2-7, with 10 bases identical to TRBD1. The CDR3 length is 15 residues. V dropped 3 bases and J dropped 3; count of bases not matched to a gene: 5. Germline V CDR1 and CDR2: SGHTA, FQGNSA. Here the CDR3 DNA reads TGTGCCAGCAGCTTCGGGACAGGGGCGATCTACGAGCAGTACTTC. This gives the protein CASSFGTGAIYEQYF.

This chain connects TRBV12-3 or TRBV12-4 to TRBJ2-7; D unclear. V shed 1 base and J shed 2 bases, with 6 bases lying between them. This CDR3 contains 13 residues. In DNA form, the CDR3 reads TGTGCCAGCAGTTTAGGGGTGGCCTACGAGCAGTACTTC. It specifies CASSLGVAYEQYF.

The chain couples TRBV27 to TRBJ1-2; TRBD1 might be the D (6 bases). V dropped 3 bases and J dropped 1 base, with 6 bases sitting between them. This CDR3 has 13 residues. CDR1 and CDR2 (germline): MNHEY, SMNVEV (reference sequence). CDR3 DNA: TGTGCCAGCAGTTTCAGGGGTAACTATGGCTACACCTTC. It encodes CASSFRGNYGYTF.

The table lists this clone with a count of one. V and J are TRBV27 and TRBJ2-4; the match to TRBD1 covers 9 bases. The CDR3 consists of 16 residues. V shed 5 bases and J 6 bases; nucleotides not matched to a gene: 11. CDR1 and CDR2 (germline): MNHEY, SMNVEV (reference sequence). CDR3 nucleotides: TGTGCCAGCAGTGTCCTAACGGGACAGGGACCAAACATTCAGTACTTC. Its translation is CASSVLTGQGPNIQYF.

The chain joins TRBV6-2 or TRBV6-3 to TRBJ1-2; 8 nucleotides line up with TRBD1. There are 15 residues in the CDR3. CDR1 and CDR2 (germline): MNHEY, SVGEGT. The ends lost 4 bases at V and 4 bases at J; junction bases unmatched: 8. The CDR3 is CASSSARQGTYGYTF. The CDR3 DNA is TGTGCCAGCAGTTCCGCCAGACAGGGGACCTATGGCTACACCTTC.

Note on this clone: The same CDR3 arises from other DNA sequences in this sample as well. The V call is TRBV19, the J call TRBJ1-2; D gene uncertain. Germline CDR1 and CDR2: LNHDA and SQIVND (reference sequence). Trimming shortened V by 1 base and J by 2 bases, and 5 bases separated the two germline ends. The CDR3 has 13 residues. Here the CDR3 DNA reads TGTGCCAGTAGTATAGGCGGGAACTATGGCTACACCTTC. It specifies CASSIGGNYGYTF.

The chain recombines TRBV19 with TRBJ2-5; D tentatively fits TRBD1 or TRBD2 (5 bases each). The V gene's germline CDR1 is LNHDA and CDR2 SQIVND (reference sequence). The CDR3 spans 13 residues. Trimming took off 3 bases at V and 2 bases at J, with 7 bases between the two ends. The chain's CDR3 is CASSIWGQETQYF. CDR3 DNA sequence: TGTGCCAGTAGTATTTGGGGGCAAGAGACCCAGTACTTC.

The chain combines TRBV29-1 with TRBJ2-1; the D is unclear. Between the trimmed V and J ends, which lost 7 bases and 6 bases, there was a span of 10 bases. Germline CDR1 SQVTM, CDR2 ANQGSEA. This CDR3 has 11 residues. CDR3 region: CSAQPGNEQFF. Here the CDR3 DNA reads TGCAGCGCTCAGCCCGGCAATGAGCAGTTCTTC.

The CDR3 DNA sequence: TGTGCCAGCAGCTTGTCCGGGGAAGCTGGGGCCAACGTCCTGACTTTC. It codes for CASSLSGEAGANVLTF. This chain connects TRBV5-6 to TRBJ2-6; D perhaps matches TRBD2 (5 bases). V lost 1 base and J 2 bases, leaving 10 bases between the germline ends. This CDR3 is 16 amino acids long. In germline, CDR1 is SGHDT, CDR2 YYEEEE.

This clone has only a few counts. V gene TRBV28 combines with J gene TRBJ2-7; the D gene could be TRBD1 or TRBD2 (5 bases each). V dropped 3 bases and J dropped 6 bases, with 9 bases sitting between them. The germline CDR1 and CDR2 sequences are MDHEN and SYDVKM. This CDR3 has 12 amino acids. The CDR3 nucleotides read TGTGCCAGCAGTTTTAATGGGGGCGAGCAGTACTTC. Amino acid sequence: CASSFNGGEQYF.

The gene calls are TRBV18 and TRBJ2-4, with 8 bases matching TRBD1. Trimming took 5 bases from V and 9 from J; bases not matched to a gene: 12. Germline V gene sequence: CDR1 KGHSH, CDR2 LQKENI. The CDR3 contains 15 residues. In DNA form, the CDR3 reads TGTGCCAGCTCAAAAGAGACAGGGGAGTGGGGCATTCAGTACTTC. It specifies CASSKETGEWGIQYF.

The chain joins TRBV28 to TRBJ1-5; 7 nucleotides align to TRBD1. Germline assignment: CDR1 MDHEN and CDR2 SYDVKM. The CDR3 totals 16 residues. With V trimmed by 8 bases and J by 1 base, 11 bases remained unmatched. The CDR3 here is CASGQGGRGSNQPQHF. CDR3 sequence (DNA): TGTGCCAGCGGCCAGGGGGGGCGCGGGAGCAATCAGCCCCAGCATTTT.

The rearrangement joins TRBV14 to TRBJ2-7; D remains unclear. The ends were cut back, 3 bases at V and 7 bases at J, with 19 bases in the middle. Per germline, CDR1 SGHDN and CDR2 FVKESK. This CDR3 region has 15 residues. The CDR3 region has the DNA TGTGCCAGCAGCCACTTAGACAACCTACGTTTAGAGCAGTACTTC. Protein: CASSHLDNLRLEQYF.

This clone was found once. The chain employs TRBV28 and TRBJ2-4; perhaps TRBD1 as D (5 bases). This CDR3 region has 11 residues. V lost 6 bases and J lost 7, with 7 bases in between. Germline loops: CDR1 MDHEN, CDR2 SYDVKM. The chain's CDR3 is CASRGLNIQYF. In nucleotides, the CDR3 is TGTGCCAGCAGGGGGCTGAACATTCAGTACTTC.

The CDR3 bases are TGCGCCAGCAGCCAAGATGACCGGACAGGGGTTTCACCCCTCCACTTT. This encodes CASSQDDRTGVSPLHF. The chain links TRBV4-3 to TRBJ1-6, with TRBD1 matching over 9 bases. The CDR3 consists of 16 residues. Losses at the gene ends were 0 bases for V and 9 bases for J; bases not matched to a gene: 6. Germline CDR1 LGHNA, CDR2 YSLEER.

J is TRBJ2-7 and V is TRBV9; TRBD2 aligns across 15 bases. CDR1 SGDLS and CDR2 YYNGEE come from the germline V gene. V shed 10 bases and J 5 bases; nucleotides not matched to a gene: 7. This CDR3 is 14 amino acids long. For the CDR3, the DNA is TGTGCCGTCGGGACTAGCGGGAGGTTCCACGAGCAGTACTTC. Residues: CAVGTSGRFHEQYF.

This chain uses TRBV19 with TRBJ1-2; D might be TRBD1 (5 bases). In germline, CDR1 is LNHDA, CDR2 SQIVND (reference sequence). Deletions cut 10 bases from V and 1 base from J, with 10 bases between. The CDR3 totals 12 residues. CDR3: CATRVFNYGYTF. The CDR3 bases are TGTGCCACCAGGGTCTTTAACTATGGCTACACCTTC.